These 7 T cell receptor beta chains were sequenced from one sample in a study of cytomegalovirus exposure and HLA in healthy donors. The PCR used 60 Vbeta and 13 Jbeta primers. The table came from immunoSEQ multiplex PCR; TCRdb's copy has only in-frame clones and leaves some out. This sample carries about 140,000 clones, more than 70% of them seen once, and the ten largest clones take around 1.3%. What was sequenced was PBMCs. These receptors came from a male donor in good health and CMV-seropositive.

The chain combines TRBV18 with TRBJ2-5; D gene uncertain. Germline V lookup: CDR1 KGHSH, CDR2 LQKENI. The CDR3 runs 15 residues. V lost 1 base and J lost 1, with 10 bases in between. CDR3 sequence reads: CASSPRVRLQETQYF. The CDR3 DNA reads TGTGCCAGCTCACCACGCGTACGCCTCCAAGAGACCCAGTACTTC.

This chain connects TRBV11-2 to TRBJ2-3, with D maybe TRBD2 (5 bases). V gave up 5 bases and J gave up 4 bases, with 13 bases separating them. This CDR3 spans 14 amino acids. Germline CDR1 reads SGHAT; CDR2 reads FQNNGV. The CDR3 loop is CASSPLGSPDTQYF. The CDR3 region has the DNA TGTGCCAGCAGCCCACTAGGATCCCCAGATACGCAGTATTTT.

V gene TRBV5-6 combines with J gene TRBJ2-7; the match to TRBD2 covers 9 bases. Trimming took 0 bases from V and 0 from J; bases not matched to a gene: 4. Per the germline V gene, CDR1 is SGHDT and CDR2 is YYEEEE. The CDR3 is 16 amino acids. The CDR3 sequence is CASSLEGGGGSYEQYF. CDR3 in DNA: TGTGCCAGCAGCTTGGAAGGCGGGGGGGGCTCCTACGAGCAGTACTTC.

This chain links TRBV6-1 with TRBJ1-3, with D tentatively TRBD1 (5 bases). Germline CDR1 and CDR2: MNHNS and SASEGT. The CDR3 is 15 residues long. The ends were cut back, 4 bases at V and 2 bases at J, with 12 bases in the middle. CDR3 protein: CASSVGGTAGNTIYF. The CDR3 nucleotides read TGTGCCAGCAGTGTGGGGGGAACTGCTGGAAACACCATATATTTT.

This clone was found a few times. The V call is TRBV5-6, the J call TRBJ2-1; weak D call: TRBD2 (5 bases). This CDR3 has 13 amino acids. Germline lookup yields CDR1 SGHDT and CDR2 YYEEEE. Trimming took 4 bases from V and 5 from J, leaving 10 bases between them. In DNA form, the CDR3 reads TGTGCCAGCAGCGACGACTACCACAATGAGCAGTTCTTC. It encodes CASSDDYHNEQFF.

This chain uses TRBV6-5 with TRBJ1-6; the D gene is possibly TRBD1 (6 bases). Trimming removed 0 bases at V and 9 bases at J, with 15 bases between. Germline assignment: CDR1 MNHEY and CDR2 SVGAGI. This CDR3 contains 16 residues. This CDR3 reads CASSYSVLGAGSPLHF. The CDR3, as DNA: TGTGCCAGCAGTTACTCGGTACTGGGGGCAGGTTCACCCCTCCACTTT.

The chain links TRBV5-1 to TRBJ1-2; 8 nucleotides line up with TRBD1. With V trimmed by 4 bases and J by 8 bases, 7 bases remained unmatched. The CDR3 contains 13 residues. The germline gives CDR1 SGHRS, CDR2 YFSETQ. The CDR3 sequence is CASSLDRGWGYTF. Written as DNA, the CDR3 is TGCGCCAGCAGCCTCGACAGGGGATGGGGCTACACCTTC. Full variable domain (remainder filled in from reference TRBV5-1 and TRBJ1-2): KAGVTQTPRYLIKTRGQQVTLSCSPISGHRSVSWYQQTPGQGLQFLFEYFSETQRNKGNFPGRFSGRQFSNSRSEMNVSTLELGDSALYLCASSLDRGWGYTFGSGTRLTVV.